These 3 T cell receptor beta chains came from one sample sequenced in a study of T cell clonality in common variable immunodeficiency. Here immunoSEQ multiplex PCR was the method, and the copy in TCRdb shows in-frame clones only, minus some. The record shows about 60,000 clones for this sample, with no singletons present. Sequenced input: peripheral blood mononuclear cells. These receptors all come from a person aged 18 to 69 in good health.

This clone has ten or more counts. The read halts 3 residues ahead of the CDR3 end, with the missing end drawn from the germline J gene. The rearrangement uses TRBV4-1 and TRBJ2-7; 11 nucleotides match TRBD2. The length of the CDR3 is 16 residues. After removal of 1 base from V and 4 bases from J, the junction contained 6 bases not matched to a gene. Looked up from germline, CDR1 is MGHRA and CDR2 is YSYEKL. The CDR3 DNA, read in part, is TGCGCCAGCAGCCAAGTTCGACTAGCGGGGTCATACGAG. Translated: CASSQVRLAGSYE. The complete CDR3 protein is CASSQVRLAGSYEQYF.

This clone was observed many times. Here the CDR3 reads CASSLADEQYF. Partial CDR3 DNA: TGTGCCAGCAGCTTGGCCGACGAG. The chain links TRBV5-6 to TRBJ2-7; no clear D gene. Read sequence stops 3 residues before the CDR3 end, and the germline J gene provides the missing end. CDR1 and CDR2 from the germline V gene are SGHDT and YYEEEE. The CDR3 consists of 11 residues. V lost 0 bases, J lost 5 bases, and 3 bases lay in between.

This clone occurred many times. The read falls 3 residues short of the CDR3 end, and the missing part is taken from the germline J gene. The J gene is TRBJ2-1, the V gene TRBV12-3 or TRBV12-4; 14 nucleotides align to TRBD2. V lost 6 bases and J lost 8; bases outside the gene matches: 9. The CDR3 has 16 residues. Incomplete CDR3 DNA: TGTGCCAGCAGACCCGGACTAGCGGGAGGTTGGGATGAG. Its translation: CASRPGLAGGWDE. The whole CDR3 sequence is CASRPGLAGGWDEQFF.